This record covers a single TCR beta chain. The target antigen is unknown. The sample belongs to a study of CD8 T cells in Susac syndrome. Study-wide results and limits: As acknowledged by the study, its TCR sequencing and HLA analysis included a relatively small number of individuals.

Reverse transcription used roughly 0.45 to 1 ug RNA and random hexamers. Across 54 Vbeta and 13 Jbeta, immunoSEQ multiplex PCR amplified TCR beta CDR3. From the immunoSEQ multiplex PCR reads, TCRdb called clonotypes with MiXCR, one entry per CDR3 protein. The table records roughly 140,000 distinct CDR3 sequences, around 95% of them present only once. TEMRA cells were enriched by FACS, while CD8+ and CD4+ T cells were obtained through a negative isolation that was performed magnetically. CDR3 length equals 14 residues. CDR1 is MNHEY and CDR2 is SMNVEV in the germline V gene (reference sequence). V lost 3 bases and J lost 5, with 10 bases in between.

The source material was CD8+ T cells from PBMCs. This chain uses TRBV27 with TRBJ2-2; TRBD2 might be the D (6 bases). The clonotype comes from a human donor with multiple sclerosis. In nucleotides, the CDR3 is TGTGCCAGCAGTTTGGGGGGTTTTACCGGGGAGCTGTTTTTT. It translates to CASSLGGFTGELFF.